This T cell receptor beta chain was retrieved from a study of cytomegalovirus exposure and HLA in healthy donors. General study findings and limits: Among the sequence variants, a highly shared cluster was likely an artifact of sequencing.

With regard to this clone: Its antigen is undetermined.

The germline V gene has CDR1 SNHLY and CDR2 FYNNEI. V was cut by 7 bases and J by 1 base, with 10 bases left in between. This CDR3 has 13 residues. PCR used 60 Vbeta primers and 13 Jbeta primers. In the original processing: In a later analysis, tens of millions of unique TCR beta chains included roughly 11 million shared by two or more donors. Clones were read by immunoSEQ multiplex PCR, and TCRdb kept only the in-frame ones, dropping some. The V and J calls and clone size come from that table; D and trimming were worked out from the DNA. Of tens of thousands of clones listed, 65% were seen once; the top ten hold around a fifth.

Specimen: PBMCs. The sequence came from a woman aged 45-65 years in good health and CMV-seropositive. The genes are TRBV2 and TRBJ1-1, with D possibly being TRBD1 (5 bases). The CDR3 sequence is CASTRGENTEAFF. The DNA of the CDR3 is TGTGCCAGCACTCGGGGGGAGAACACTGAAGCTTTCTTT.